Below, one T cell receptor (beta chain) is given with its context. The antigen is unknown. V shed 2 bases and J shed 5 bases, with 4 bases lying between them. Germline lookup yields CDR1 ENHRY and CDR2 SYGVKD. The CDR3 totals 11 residues. This record belongs to a study of OX40 agonist ivuxolimab in advanced cancers. Study details: The patients received ivuxolimab by intravenous route every 2 weeks at 0.01 to 10 mg/kg.

Study conclusions and caveats: At 0.1 to 3.0 mg/kg, CD4+ and CD8+ blood T cells expanded clonally by week 6. Among the lowest peripheral clonal expansion occurred in 0.1-3.0 mg/kg partial responders.

Only in-frame clones appear in the TCRdb table, and some are missing; sequencing was by immunoSEQ multiplex PCR. The data show roughly 20,000 clones, more than 75% seen once. The sequence derives from an adult with an advanced solid tumor such as melanoma, head and neck, liver or kidney cancer. The source material was CD4+ or CD8+ T cells sorted from blood, sampled in a trial of the OX40 agonist ivuxolimab. J is TRBJ2-7 and V is TRBV10-3; no clear D gene. The CDR3 loop reads CAISERNEQYF. DNA of the CDR3: TGTGCCATCAGTGAGAGAAACGAGCAGTACTTC.